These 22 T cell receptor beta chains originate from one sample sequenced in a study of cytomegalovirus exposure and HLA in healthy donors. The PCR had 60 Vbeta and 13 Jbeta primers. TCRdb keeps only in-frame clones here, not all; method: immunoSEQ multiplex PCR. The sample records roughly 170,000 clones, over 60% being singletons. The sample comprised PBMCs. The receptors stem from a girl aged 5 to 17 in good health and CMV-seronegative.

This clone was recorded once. CDR3 DNA sequence: TGTGCCAGCAGTGAACAGGGGAACTCTGGAAACACCATATATTTT. The encoded protein is CASSEQGNSGNTIYF. The chain employs TRBV2 and TRBJ1-3; D may be TRBD1 (6 bases). CDR3 length equals 15 residues. Germline V lookup: CDR1 SNHLY, CDR2 FYNNEI. V was trimmed by 2 bases and J by 0 bases, leaving 8 bases between them.

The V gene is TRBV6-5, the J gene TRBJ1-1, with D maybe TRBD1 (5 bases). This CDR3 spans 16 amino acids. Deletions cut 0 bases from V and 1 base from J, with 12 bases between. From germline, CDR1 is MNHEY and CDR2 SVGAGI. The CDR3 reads CASSYSGGVGNTEAFF. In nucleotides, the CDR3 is TGTGCCAGCAGTTACTCGGGGGGTGTTGGGAACACTGAAGCTTTCTTT.

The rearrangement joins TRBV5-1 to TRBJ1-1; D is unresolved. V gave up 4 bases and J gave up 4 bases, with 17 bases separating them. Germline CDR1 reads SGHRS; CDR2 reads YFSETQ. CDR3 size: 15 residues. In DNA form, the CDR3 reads TGCGCCAGCAGCCCGGCGAGTTTCCCAGGCACTGAAGCTTTCTTT. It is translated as CASSPASFPGTEAFF. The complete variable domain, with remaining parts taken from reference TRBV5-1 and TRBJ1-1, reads KAGVTQTPRYLIKTRGQQVTLSCSPISGHRSVSWYQQTPGQGLQFLFEYFSETQRNKGNFPGRFSGRQFSNSRSEMNVSTLELGDSALYLCASSPASFPGTEAFFGQGTRLTVV.

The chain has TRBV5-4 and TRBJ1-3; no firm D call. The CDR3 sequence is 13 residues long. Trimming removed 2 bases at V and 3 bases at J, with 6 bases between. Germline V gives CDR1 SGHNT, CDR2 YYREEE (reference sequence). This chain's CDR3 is CASSFSSGNTIYF. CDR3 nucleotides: TGTGCCAGCAGCTTTAGTAGTGGAAACACCATATATTTT.

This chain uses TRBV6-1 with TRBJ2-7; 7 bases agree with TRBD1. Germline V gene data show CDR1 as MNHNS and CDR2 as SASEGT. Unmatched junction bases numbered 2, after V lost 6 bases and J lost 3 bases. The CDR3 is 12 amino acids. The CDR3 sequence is CASRGDSYEQYF. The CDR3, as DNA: TGTGCCAGCAGGGGGGACAGCTACGAGCAGTACTTC.

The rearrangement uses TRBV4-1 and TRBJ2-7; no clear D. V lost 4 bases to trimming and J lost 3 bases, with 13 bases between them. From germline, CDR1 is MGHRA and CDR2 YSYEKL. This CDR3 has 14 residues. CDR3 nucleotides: TGCGCCAGCAGCCTAACACCTGTCAACTACGAGCAGTACTTC. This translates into CASSLTPVNYEQYF.

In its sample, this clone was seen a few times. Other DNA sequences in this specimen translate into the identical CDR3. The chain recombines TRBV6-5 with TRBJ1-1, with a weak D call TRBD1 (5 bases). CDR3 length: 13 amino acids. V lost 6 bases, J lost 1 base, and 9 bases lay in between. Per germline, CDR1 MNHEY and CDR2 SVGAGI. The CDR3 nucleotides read TGTGCCAGCAGCCCTACAGGGAACACTGAAGCTTTCTTT. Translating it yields CASSPTGNTEAFF.

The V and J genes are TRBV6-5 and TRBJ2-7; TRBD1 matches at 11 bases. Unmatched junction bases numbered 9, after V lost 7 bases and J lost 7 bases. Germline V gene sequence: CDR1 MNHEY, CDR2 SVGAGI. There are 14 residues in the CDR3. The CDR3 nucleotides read TGTGCCAGCACCGCGGGACAGGGGGTGTGGGAGCAGTACTTC. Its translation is CASTAGQGVWEQYF.

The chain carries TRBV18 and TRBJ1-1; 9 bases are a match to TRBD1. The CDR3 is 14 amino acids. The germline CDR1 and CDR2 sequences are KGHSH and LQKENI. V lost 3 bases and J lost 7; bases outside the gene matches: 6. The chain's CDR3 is CASSPSGTGFEAFF. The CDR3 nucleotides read TGTGCCAGCTCACCCTCCGGGACAGGGTTTGAAGCTTTCTTT. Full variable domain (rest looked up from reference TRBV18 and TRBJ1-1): NAGVMQNPRHLVRRRGQEARLRCSPMKGHSHVYWYRQLPEEGLKFMVYLQKENIIDESGMPKERFSAEFPKEGPSILRIQQVVRGDSAAYFCASSPSGTGFEAFFGQGTRLTVV.

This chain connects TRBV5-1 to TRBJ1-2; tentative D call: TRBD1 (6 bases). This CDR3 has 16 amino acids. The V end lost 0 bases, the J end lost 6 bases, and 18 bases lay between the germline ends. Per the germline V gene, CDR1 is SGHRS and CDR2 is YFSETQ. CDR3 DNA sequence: TGCGCCAGCAGCTTGGGAGGGATAGGGGGAACAGATGGCTACACCTTC. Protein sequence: CASSLGGIGGTDGYTF.

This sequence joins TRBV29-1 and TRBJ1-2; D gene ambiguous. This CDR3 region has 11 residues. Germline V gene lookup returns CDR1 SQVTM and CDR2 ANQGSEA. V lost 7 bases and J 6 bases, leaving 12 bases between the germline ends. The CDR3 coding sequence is TGCAGCGCGCGGGGAGGAGATGGCTACACCTTC. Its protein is CSARGGDGYTF.

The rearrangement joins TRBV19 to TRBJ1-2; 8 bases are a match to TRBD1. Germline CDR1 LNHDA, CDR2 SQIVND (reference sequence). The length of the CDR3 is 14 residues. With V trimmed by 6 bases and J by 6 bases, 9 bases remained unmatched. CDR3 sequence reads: CASSPQAGGNGYTF. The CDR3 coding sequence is TGTGCCAGTAGCCCCCAGGCAGGGGGCAATGGCTACACCTTC.

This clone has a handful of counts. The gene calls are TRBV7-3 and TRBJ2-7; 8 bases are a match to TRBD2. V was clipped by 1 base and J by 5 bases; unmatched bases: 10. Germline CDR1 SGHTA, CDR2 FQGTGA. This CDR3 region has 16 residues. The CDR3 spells CASSLRRGDLPNEQYF. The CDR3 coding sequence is TGTGCCAGCAGCTTAAGGCGGGGGGACCTCCCCAACGAGCAGTACTTC.

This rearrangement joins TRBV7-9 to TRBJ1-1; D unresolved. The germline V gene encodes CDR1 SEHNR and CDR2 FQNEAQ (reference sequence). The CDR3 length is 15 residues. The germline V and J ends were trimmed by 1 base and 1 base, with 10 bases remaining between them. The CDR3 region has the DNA TGTGCCAGCAGCTTAGTCGCAGGAACGAACACTGAAGCTTTCTTT. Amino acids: CASSLVAGTNTEAFF.

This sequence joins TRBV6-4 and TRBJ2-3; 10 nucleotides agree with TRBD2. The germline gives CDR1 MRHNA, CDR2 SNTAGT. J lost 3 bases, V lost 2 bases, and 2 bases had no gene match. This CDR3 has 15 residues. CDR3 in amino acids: CASSDRAGGTDTQYF. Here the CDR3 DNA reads TGTGCCAGCAGTGACCGAGCGGGGGGGACAGATACGCAGTATTTT.

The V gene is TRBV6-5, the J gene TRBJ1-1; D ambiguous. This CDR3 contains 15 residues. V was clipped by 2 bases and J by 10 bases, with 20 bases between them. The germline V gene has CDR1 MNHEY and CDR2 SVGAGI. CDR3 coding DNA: TGTGCCAGCAGTTACGGGCGGGGTTCCACCTACAGAGCTTTCTTT. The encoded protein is CASSYGRGSTYRAFF.

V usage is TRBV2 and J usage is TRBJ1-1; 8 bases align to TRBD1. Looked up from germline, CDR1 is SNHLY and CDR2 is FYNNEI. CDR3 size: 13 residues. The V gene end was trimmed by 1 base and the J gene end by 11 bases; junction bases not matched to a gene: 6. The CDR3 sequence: CASSEGWDRTAFF. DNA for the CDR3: TGTGCCAGCAGTGAAGGGTGGGACAGGACCGCTTTCTTT.

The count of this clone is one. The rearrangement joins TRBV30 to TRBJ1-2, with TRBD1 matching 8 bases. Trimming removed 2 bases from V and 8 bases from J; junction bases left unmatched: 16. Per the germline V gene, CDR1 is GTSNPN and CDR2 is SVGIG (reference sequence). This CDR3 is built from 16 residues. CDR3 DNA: TGTGCCTGGAGTCGGAGGGTGGGTGGGACAGGAGGCGGCTACACCTTC. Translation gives CAWSRRVGGTGGGYTF.

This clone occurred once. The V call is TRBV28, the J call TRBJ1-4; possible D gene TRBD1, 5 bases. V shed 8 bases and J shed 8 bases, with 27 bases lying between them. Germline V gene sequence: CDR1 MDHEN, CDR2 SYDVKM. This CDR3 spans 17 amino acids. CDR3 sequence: CASWPGTWGSGFEKLFF. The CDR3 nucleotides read TGTGCCAGCTGGCCAGGCACCTGGGGGAGCGGGTTCGAAAAACTGTTTTTT. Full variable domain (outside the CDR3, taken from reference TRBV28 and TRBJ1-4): DVKVTQSSRYLVKRTGEKVFLECVQDMDHENMFWYRQDPGLGLRLIYFSYDVKMKEKGDIPEGYSVSREKKERFSLILESASTNQTSMYLCASWPGTWGSGFEKLFFGSGTQLSVL.

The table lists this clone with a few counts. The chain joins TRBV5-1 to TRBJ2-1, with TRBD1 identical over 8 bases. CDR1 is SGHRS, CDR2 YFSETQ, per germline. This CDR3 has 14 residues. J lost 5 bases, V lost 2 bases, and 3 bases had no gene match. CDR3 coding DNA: TGCGCCAGCAGCTTCGACAGGGGAAACAATGAGCAGTTCTTC. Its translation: CASSFDRGNNEQFF. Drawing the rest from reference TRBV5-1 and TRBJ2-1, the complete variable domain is KAGVTQTPRYLIKTRGQQVTLSCSPISGHRSVSWYQQTPGQGLQFLFEYFSETQRNKGNFPGRFSGRQFSNSRSEMNVSTLELGDSALYLCASSFDRGNNEQFFGPGTRLTVL.

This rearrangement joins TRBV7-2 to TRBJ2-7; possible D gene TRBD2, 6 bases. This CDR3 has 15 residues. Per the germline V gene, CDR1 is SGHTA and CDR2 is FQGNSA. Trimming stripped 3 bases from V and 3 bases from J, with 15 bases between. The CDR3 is CASSLTGESSYEQYF. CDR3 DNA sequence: TGTGCCAGCAGCTTGACGGGGGAGTCGAGCTACGAGCAGTACTTC.

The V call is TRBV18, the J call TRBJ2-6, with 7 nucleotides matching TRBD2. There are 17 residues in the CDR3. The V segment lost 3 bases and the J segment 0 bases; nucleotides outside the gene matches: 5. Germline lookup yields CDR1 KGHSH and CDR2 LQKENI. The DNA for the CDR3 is TGTGCCAGCTCACCGGGAGGGGAGAGCTCTGGGGCCAACGTCCTGACTTTC. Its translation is CASSPGGESSGANVLTF.